The clone carrying this TCR beta chain came up a few times. As yet, its antigen is unknown. These data originate in a study of T cell repertoires in cytomegalovirus infection. Whole-study context: Indicated by public TCR beta signatures were CMV infection and matching HLA type.

MiXCR, applied by TCRdb to the reads, yields one record per CDR3 protein. Of about 310,000 distinct CDR3 sequences detected, just under 25% appear once; the ten largest clones hold about 14%. This CDR3 contains 14 residues. Losses at the gene ends were 2 bases for V and 6 bases for J; bases not matched to a gene: 5. CDR1 SGHTA and CDR2 FQGNSA come from the germline V gene. Study-wide results and limits: CMV-specific TCR beta clonotypes restricted by HLA-C dominated the ex vivo response.

Sequenced here: cultured PBMCs, sampled from culture after CMV antigen stimulation. This receptor was obtained from a human donor in good health (CMV status not recorded). Some clones in this sample may be carry-over from other donors' samples. The chain recombines TRBV7-2 with TRBJ2-7; 9 bases map to TRBD1. Here the CDR3 reads CASSLFRTGAEQYF. CDR3 sequence (DNA): TGTGCCAGCAGCTTATTTAGGACAGGGGCCGAGCAGTACTTC.